The sequence of this T cell receptor (beta chain) was determined in a study of control samples from healthy donors and cancer patients. Trimming took off 6 bases at V and 3 bases at J, with 11 bases between the two ends. The CDR3 contains 13 residues. CDR1 is SNHLY and CDR2 is FYNNEI in the germline V gene. Only in-frame clones appear in the TCRdb table, and some are missing; sequencing was by immunoSEQ multiplex PCR. This sample has about 180,000 clones, with more than 80% found just once. The chain uses TRBV2 and TRBJ2-5; D is undetermined. This receptor was obtained from a man aged 30 to 45 in good health. Sequenced material: blood. The CDR3 reads CASRPPEKETQYF. CDR3 in DNA: TGTGCCAGCAGACCGCCCGAGAAAGAGACCCAGTACTTC.